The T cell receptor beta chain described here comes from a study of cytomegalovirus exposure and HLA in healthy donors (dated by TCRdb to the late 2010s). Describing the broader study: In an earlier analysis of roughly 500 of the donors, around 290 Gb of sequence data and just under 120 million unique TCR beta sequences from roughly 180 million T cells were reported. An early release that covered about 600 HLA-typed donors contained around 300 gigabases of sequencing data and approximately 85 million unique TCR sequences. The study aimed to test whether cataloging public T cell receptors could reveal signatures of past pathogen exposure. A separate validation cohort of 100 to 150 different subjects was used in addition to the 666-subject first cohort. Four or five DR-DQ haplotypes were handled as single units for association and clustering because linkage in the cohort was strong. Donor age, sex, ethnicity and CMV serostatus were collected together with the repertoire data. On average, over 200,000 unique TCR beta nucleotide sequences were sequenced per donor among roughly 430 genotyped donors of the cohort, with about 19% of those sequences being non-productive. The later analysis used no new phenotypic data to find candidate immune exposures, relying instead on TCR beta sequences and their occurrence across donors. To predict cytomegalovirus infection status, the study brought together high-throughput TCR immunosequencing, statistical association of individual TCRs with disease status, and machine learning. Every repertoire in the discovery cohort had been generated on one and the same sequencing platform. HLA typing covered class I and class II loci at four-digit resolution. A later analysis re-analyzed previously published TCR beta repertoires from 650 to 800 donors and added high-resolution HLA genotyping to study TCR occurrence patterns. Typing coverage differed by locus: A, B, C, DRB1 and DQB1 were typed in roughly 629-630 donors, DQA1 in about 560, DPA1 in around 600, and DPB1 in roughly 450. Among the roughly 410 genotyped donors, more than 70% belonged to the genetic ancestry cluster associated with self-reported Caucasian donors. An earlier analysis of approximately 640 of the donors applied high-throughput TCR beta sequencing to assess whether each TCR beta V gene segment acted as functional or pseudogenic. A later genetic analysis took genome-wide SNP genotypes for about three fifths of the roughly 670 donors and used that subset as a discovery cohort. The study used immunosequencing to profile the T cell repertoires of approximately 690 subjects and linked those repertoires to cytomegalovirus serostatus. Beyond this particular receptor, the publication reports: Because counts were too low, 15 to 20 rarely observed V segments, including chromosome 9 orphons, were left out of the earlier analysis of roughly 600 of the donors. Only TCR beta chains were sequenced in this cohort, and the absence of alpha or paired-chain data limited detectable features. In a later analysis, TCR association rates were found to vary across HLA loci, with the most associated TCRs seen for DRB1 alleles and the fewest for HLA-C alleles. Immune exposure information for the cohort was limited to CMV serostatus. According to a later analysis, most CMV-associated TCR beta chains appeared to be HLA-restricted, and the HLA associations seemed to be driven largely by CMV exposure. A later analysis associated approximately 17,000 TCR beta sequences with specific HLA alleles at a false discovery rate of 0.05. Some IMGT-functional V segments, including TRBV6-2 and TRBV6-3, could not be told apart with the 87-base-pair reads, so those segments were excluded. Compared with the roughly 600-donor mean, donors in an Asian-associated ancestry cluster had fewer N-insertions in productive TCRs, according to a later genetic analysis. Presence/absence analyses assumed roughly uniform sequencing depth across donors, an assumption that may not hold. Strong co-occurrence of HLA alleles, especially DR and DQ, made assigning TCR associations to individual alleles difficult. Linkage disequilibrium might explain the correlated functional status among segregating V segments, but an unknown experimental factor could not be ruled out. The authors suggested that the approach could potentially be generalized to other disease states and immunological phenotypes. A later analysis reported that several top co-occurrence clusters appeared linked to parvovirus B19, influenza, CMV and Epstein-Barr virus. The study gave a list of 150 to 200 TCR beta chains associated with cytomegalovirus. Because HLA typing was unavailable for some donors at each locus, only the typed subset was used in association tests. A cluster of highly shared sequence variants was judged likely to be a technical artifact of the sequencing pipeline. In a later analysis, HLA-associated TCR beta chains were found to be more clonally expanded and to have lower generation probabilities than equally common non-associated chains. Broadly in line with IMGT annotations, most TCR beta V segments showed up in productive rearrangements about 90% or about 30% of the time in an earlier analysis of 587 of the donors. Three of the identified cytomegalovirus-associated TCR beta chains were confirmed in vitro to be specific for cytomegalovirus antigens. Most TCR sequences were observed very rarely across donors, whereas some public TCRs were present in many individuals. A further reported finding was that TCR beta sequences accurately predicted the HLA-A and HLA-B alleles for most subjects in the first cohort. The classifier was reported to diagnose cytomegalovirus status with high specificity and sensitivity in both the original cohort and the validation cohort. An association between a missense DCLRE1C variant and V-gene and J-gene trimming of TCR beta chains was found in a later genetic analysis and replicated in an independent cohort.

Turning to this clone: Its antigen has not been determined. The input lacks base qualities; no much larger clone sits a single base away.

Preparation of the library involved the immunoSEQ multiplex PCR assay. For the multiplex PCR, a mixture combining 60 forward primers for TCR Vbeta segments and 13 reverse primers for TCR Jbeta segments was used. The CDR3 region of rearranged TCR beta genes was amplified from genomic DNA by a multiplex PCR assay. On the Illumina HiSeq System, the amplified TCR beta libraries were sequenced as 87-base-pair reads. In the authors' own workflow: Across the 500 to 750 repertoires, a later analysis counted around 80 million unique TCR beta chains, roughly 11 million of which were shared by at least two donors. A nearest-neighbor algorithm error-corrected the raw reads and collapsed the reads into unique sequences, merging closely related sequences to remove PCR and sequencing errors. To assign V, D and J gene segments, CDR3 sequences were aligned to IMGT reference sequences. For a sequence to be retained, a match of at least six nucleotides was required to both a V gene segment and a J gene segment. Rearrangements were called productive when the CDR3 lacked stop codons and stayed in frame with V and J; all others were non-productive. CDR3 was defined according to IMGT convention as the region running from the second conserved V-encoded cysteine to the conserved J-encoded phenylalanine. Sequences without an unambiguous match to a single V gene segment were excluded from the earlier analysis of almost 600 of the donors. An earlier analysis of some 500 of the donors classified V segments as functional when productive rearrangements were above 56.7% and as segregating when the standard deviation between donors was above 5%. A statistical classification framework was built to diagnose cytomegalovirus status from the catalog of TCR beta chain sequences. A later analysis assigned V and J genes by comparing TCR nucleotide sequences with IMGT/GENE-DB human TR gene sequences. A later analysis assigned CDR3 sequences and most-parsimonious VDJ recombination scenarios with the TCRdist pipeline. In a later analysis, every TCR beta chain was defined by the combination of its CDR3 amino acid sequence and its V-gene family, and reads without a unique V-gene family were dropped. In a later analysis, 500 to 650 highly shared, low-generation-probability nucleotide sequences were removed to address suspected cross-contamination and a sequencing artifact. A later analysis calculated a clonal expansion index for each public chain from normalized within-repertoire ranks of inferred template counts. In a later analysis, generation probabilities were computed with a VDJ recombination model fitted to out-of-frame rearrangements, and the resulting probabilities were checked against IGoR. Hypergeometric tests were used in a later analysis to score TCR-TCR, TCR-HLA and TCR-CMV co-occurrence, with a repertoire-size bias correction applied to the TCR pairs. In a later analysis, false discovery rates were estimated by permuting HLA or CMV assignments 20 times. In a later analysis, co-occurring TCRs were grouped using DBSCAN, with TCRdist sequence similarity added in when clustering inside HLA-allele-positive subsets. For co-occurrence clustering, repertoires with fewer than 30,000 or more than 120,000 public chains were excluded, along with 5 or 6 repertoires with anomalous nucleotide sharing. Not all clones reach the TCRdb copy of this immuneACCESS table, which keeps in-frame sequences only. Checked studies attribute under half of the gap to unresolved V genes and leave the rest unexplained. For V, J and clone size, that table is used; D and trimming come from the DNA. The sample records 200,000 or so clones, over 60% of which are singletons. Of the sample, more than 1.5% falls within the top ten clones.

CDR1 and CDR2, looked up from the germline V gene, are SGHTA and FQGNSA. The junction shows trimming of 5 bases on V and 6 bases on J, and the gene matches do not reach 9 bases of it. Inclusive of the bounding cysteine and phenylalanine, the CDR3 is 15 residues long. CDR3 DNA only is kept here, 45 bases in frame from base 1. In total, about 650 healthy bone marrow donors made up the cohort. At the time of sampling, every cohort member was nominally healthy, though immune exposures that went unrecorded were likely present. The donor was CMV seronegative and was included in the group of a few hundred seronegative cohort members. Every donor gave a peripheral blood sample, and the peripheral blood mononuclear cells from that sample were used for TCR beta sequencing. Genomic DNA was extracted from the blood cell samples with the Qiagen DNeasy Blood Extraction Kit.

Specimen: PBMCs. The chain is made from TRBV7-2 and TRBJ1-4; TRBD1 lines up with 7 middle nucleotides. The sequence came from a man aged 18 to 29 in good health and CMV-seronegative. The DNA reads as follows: TGTGCCAGCAGCCGCGCCGGGACAGCGGATGAAAAACTGTTTTTT. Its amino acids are CASSRAGTADEKLFF.